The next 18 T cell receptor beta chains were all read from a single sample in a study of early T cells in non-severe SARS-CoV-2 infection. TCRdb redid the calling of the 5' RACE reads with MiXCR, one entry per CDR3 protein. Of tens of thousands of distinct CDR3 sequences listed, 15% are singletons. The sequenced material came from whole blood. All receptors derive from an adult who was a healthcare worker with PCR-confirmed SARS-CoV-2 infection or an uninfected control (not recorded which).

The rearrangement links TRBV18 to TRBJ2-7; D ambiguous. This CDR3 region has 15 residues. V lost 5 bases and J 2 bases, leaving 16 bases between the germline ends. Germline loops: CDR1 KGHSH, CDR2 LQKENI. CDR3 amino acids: CASSAWTDGTYEQYF. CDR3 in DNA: TGTGCCAGCTCAGCCTGGACGGATGGAACCTACGAGCAGTACTTC.

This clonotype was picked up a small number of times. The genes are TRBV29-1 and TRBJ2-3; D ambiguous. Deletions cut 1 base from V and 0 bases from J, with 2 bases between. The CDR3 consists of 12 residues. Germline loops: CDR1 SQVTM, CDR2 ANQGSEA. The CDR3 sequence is CSVEVSTDTQYF. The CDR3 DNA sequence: TGCAGCGTTGAAGTCAGCACAGATACGCAGTATTTT.

CDR3 in DNA: TGTGCCAGCAGCGGACTAGCCAGCGACGAGCAGTACTTC. Its protein is CASSGLASDEQYF. The chain is built from TRBV7-8 and TRBJ2-7, with 8 bases aligning to TRBD2. Trimming at V came to 5 bases and at J to 5 bases, leaving 5 bases not matched to a gene. The CDR3 sequence is 13 residues long. CDR1 SGHVS and CDR2 FQNEAQ come from the germline V gene.

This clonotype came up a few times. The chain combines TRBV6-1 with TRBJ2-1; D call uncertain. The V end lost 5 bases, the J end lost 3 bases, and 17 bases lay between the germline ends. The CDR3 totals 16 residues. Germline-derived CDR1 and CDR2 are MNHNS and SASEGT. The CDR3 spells CASSTAGIAIYNEQFF. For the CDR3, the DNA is TGTGCCAGCAGTACGGCTGGGATTGCCATCTACAATGAGCAGTTCTTC.

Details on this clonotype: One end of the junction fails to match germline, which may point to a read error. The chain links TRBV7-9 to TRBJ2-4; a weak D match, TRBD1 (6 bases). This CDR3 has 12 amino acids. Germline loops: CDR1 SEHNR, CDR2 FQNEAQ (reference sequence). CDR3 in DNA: TGTGCCAGCAGCTTACAGGGACACGGACCGAACTTC. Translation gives CASSLQGHGPNF.

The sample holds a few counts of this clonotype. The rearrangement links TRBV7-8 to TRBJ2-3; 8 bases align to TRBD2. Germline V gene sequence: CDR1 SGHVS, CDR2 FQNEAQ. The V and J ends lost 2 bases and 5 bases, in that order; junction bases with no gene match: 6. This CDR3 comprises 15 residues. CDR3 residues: CASSLTGGPGDTQYF. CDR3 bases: TGTGCCAGCAGCTTAACGGGAGGGCCGGGAGATACGCAGTATTTT.

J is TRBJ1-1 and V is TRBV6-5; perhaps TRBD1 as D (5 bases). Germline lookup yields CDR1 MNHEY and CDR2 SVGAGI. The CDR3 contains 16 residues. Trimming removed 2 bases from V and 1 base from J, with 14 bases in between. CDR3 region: CASSYRPGTRNTEAFF. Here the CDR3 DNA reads TGTGCCAGCAGTTACAGGCCGGGGACGCGGAACACTGAAGCTTTCTTT.

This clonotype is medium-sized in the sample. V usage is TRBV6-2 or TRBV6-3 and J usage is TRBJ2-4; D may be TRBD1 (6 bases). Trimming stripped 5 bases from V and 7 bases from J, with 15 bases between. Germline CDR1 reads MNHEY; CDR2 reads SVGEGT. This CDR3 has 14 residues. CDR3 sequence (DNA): TGTGCCAGCAGTCGCACAGGGCAAGGGAACATTCAGTACTTC. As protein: CASSRTGQGNIQYF.

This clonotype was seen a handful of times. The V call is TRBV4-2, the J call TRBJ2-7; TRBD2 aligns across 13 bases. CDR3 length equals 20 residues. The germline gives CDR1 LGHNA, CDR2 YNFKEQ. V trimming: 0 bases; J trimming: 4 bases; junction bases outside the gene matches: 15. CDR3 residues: CASSQDHKGLAGNYGYEQYF. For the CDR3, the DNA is TGTGCCAGCAGCCAAGATCATAAGGGACTAGCGGGAAATTATGGGTACGAGCAGTACTTC.

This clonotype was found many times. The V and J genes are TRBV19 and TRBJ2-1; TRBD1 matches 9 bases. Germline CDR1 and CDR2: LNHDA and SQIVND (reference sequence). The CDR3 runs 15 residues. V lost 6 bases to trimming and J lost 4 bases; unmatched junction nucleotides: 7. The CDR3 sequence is CASRLGQGPYNEQFF. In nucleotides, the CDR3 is TGTGCCAGTAGATTGGGACAGGGTCCTTACAATGAGCAGTTCTTC.

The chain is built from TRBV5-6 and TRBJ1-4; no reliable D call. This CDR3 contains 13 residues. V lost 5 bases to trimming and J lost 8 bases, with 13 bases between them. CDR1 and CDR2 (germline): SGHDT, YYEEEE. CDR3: CASRAGPEEKLFF. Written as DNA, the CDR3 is TGTGCCAGCAGGGCCGGGCCAGAGGAAAAACTGTTTTTT.

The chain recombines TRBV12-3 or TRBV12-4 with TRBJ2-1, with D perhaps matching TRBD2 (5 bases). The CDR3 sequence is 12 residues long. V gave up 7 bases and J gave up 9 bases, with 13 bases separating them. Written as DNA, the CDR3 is TGTGCCAGCACCAACAGCGGCACTGAGCAGTTCTTC. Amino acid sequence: CASTNSGTEQFF.

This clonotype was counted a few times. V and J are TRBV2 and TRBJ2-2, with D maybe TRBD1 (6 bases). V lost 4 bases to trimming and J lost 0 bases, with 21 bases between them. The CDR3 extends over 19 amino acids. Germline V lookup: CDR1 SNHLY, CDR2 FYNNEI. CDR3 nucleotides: TGTGCCAGCAGTGCCCTAATCAGGGGACCCAAAGCGAACACCGGGGAGCTGTTTTTT. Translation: CASSALIRGPKANTGELFF.

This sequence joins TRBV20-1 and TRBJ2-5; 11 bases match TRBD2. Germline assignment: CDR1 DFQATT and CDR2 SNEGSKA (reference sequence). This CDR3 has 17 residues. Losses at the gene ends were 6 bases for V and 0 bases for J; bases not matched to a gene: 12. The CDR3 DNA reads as TGCAGTGCCTATCCCGGGACTAGCGGCCAGTACCAAGAGACCCAGTACTTC. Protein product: CSAYPGTSGQYQETQYF.

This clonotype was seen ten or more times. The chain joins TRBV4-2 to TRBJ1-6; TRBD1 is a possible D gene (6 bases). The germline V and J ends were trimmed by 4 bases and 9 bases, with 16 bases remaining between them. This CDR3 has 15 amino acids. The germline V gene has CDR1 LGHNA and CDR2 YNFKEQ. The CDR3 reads CASSRDRDTISPLHF. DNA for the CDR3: TGTGCCAGCAGCCGAGACCGGGACACCATTTCACCCCTCCACTTT.

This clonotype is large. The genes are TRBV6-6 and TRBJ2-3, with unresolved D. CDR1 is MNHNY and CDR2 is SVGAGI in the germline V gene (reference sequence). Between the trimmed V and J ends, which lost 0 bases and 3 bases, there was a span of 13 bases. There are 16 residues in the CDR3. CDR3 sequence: CASSYSPQLGTDTQYF. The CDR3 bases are TGTGCCAGCAGTTACTCACCCCAGCTTGGGACAGATACGCAGTATTTT.

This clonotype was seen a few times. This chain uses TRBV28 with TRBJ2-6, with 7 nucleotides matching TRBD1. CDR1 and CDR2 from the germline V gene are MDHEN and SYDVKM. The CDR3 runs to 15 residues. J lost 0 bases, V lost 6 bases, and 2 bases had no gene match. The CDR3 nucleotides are TGTGCCAGCAGGACAGGGAGCTCTGGGGCCAACGTCCTGACTTTC. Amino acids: CASRTGSSGANVLTF.

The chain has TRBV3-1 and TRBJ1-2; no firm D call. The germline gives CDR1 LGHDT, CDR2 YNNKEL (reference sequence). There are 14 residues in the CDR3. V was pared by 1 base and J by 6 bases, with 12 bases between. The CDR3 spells CASSQVSPRDGYTF. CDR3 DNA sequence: TGTGCCAGCAGCCAAGTGAGCCCTCGCGATGGCTACACCTTC. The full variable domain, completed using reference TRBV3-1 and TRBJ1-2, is DTAVSQTPKYLVTQMGNDKSIKCEQNLGHDTMYWYKQDSKKFLKIMFSYNNKELIINETVPNRFSPKSPDKAHLNLHINSLELGDSAVYFCASSQVSPRDGYTFGSGTRLTVV.